The clone carrying this T cell receptor (beta chain) was observed a handful of times. The data were taken from a study of T-cell reconstitution after alpha-beta-depleted transplantation in children. Unique molecular identifiers were incorporated during preparation of the TCRbeta library. TCRdb re-called the PCR reads with MiXCR, one entry per CDR3 protein. Of about 90,000 distinct CDR3 sequences listed, roughly 8.4% were seen once; the top ten hold roughly 6.9%. V lost 4 bases and J lost 7, with 11 bases in between. CDR3 length equals 12 residues. Germline V CDR1 and CDR2: SQVTM, ANQGSEA. This chain joins TRBV29-1 and TRBJ2-1, with a tentative D call TRBD1 (5 bases). This material consisted of PBMCs from the stem cell graft donor, taken from the stem cell graft. This receptor was identified in a human donor who donated a stem cell graft to a child with congenital amegakaryocytic thrombocytopenia. Written as DNA, the CDR3 is TGCAGCGTTGGCAGGGCCCAGAATGAGCAGTTCTTC. Translation: CSVGRAQNEQFF.